This is a list of T cell receptor beta chains from one sample in a study of blood T cells in healthy people across ages. TCRdb fed the 5' RACE reads into MiXCR, producing one record per CDR3 protein. The table records approximately 800,000 distinct CDR3 sequences, 62% of them present only once. The sample taken for sequencing was blood. The receptor source for this set is a man aged 25-45 years in good health. Each CDR3 is given with its conserved first and last residue. Each record gives: D gene, V gene, J gene, clone size, CDR3 DNA, CDR3 protein. The D gene is left open where the match is weak. The size field is filled for only some rows; it gives once, few, many or a size class.

D: -
V: TRBV24-1
J: TRBJ2-3
size: -
DNA: TGTGCCACCAGTGGGTGGACAGCGGATACGCAGTATTTT
CDR3: CATSGWTADTQYF

D: TRBD1
V: TRBV28
J: TRBJ1-2
size: -
DNA: TGTGCCAGCAGTGAAGGACAGGCCCTGCCTAACTATGGCTACACCTTC
CDR3: CASSEGQALPNYGYTF

D: TRBD1
V: TRBV7-2
J: TRBJ2-1
size: few
DNA: TGTGCCAGCAGCCCCAGACAGGGGTCACTATTGTCCTACAATGAGCAGTTCTTC
CDR3: CASSPRQGSLLSYNEQFF

D: TRBD1
V: TRBV5-1
J: TRBJ2-1
size: many
DNA: TGCGCCAGCAGCCCAGGACAGGGGGCCTACAATGAGCAGTTCTTC
CDR3: CASSPGQGAYNEQFF

D: -
V: TRBV7-9
J: TRBJ2-1
size: few
DNA: TGTGCCAGCAGCTTATGGTTCCAGGATGAGCAGTTCTTC
CDR3: CASSLWFQDEQFF

D: TRBD1
V: TRBV29-1
J: TRBJ2-7
size: -
DNA: TGCAGCGTTTCGTCCGGGACAGTCATCTACGAGCAGTACTTC
CDR3: CSVSSGTVIYEQYF

D: -
V: TRBV27
J: TRBJ1-5
size: few
DNA: TGTGCCAGCAGTTCACAGGGAAGCCAGCCCCAGCATTTT
CDR3: CASSSQGSQPQHF

D: TRBD1
V: TRBV25-1
J: TRBJ1-5
size: -
DNA: TGTGCCAGCGGGGACAGGGAAAATCAGCCCCAGCATTTT
CDR3: CASGDRENQPQHF

D: -
V: TRBV11-2
J: TRBJ2-7
size: -
DNA: TGTGCCAGCAGCTTAGGAGGGCTCGGGCGAGAGCAGTACTTC
CDR3: CASSLGGLGREQYF

D: TRBD1
V: TRBV20-1
J: TRBJ1-5
size: few
DNA: TGCAGTGCCCCGGGGGACAGGGGCAATCAGCCCCAGCATTTT
CDR3: CSAPGDRGNQPQHF

D: -
V: TRBV20-1
J: TRBJ2-3
size: -
DNA: TGCAGTGCTAGAGGGAGAGGTCGAGATACGCAGTATTTT
CDR3: CSARGRGRDTQYF

D: -
V: TRBV4-1
J: TRBJ2-3
size: -
DNA: TGCGCCAGCAGCCATGGCCTCCAAGGCACAGATACGCAGTATTTT
CDR3: CASSHGLQGTDTQYF

D: -
V: TRBV7-2
J: TRBJ2-3
size: -
DNA: TGTGCCAGCAGACCCGGGCCAGTGACCACAGATACGCAGTATTTT
CDR3: CASRPGPVTTDTQYF

D: -
V: TRBV7-9
J: TRBJ1-1
size: -
DNA: TGTGCCAGCAGCTGGGAAGCTAACACTGAAGCTTTCTTT
CDR3: CASSWEANTEAFF

D: TRBD1
V: TRBV20-1
J: TRBJ2-7
size: -
DNA: TGCAGTGCTAGGAGGGGGACAGACCACTCCTACAATGAGCAGTACTTC
CDR3: CSARRGTDHSYNEQYF

D: TRBD1
V: TRBV7-2
J: TRBJ1-5
size: few
DNA: TGTGCCAGCAGCTCAGGGGGCCCCGATTCCCAGCATTTT
CDR3: CASSSGGPDSQHF

D: TRBD1
V: TRBV10-3
J: TRBJ2-7
size: -
DNA: TGTGCCATCAGTGATAGTCGGGGGACAGGGAATACCTACGAGCAGTACTTC
CDR3: CAISDSRGTGNTYEQYF

D: -
V: TRBV5-1
J: TRBJ2-7
size: -
DNA: TGCGCCAGCAGTATCACGGGGTACTACGAGCAGTACTTC
CDR3: CASSITGYYEQYF

D: TRBD2
V: TRBV20-1
J: TRBJ2-1
size: few
DNA: TGCAGTGCTAGTGGCCCTGGGACTAGCGAGGTCAATGAGCAGTTCTTC
CDR3: CSASGPGTSEVNEQFF

D: -
V: TRBV7-2
J: TRBJ2-5
size: -
DNA: TGTGCCAGCAGCTTAGAAGCAGCTAAAAAGACCCAGTACTTC
CDR3: CASSLEAAKKTQYF

D: -
V: TRBV6-6
J: TRBJ2-7
size: few
DNA: TGTGCCAGCAGGCCGACTAGCTCCTACGAGCAGTACTTC
CDR3: CASRPTSSYEQYF

D: -
V: TRBV28
J: TRBJ2-7
size: -
DNA: TGTGCCAGCAGTCCGCCTCCGACGGTTACCAGCTCCTACGAGCAGTACTTC
CDR3: CASSPPPTVTSSYEQYF

D: -
V: TRBV6-2/TRBV6-3
J: TRBJ2-6
size: -
DNA: TGTGCCAGCAGCCCAGGACCAACCAACGTCCTGACTTTC
CDR3: CASSPGPTNVLTF

D: TRBD1
V: TRBV3-1
J: TRBJ2-1
size: -
DNA: TGTGCCAGCAGAAACGACAGGGGTGGGTCCTACAATGAGCAGTTCTTC
CDR3: CASRNDRGGSYNEQFF

D: TRBD1
V: TRBV29-1
J: TRBJ2-7
size: -
DNA: TGCAGCGCCACAGACAGGGCCTCCTACGAGCAGTACTTC
CDR3: CSATDRASYEQYF

D: -
V: TRBV2
J: TRBJ1-5
size: -
DNA: TGTGCCAGCAGCGGGGGGGATAGAGGGAGGAATCAGCCCCAGCATTTT
CDR3: CASSGGDRGRNQPQHF

D: TRBD2
V: TRBV4-2
J: TRBJ2-7
size: few
DNA: TGTGCCAGCAGCCAGCTACTAGCGGGGGGAACCTACGAGCAGTACTTC
CDR3: CASSQLLAGGTYEQYF

D: -
V: TRBV4-3
J: TRBJ1-2
size: few
DNA: TGCGCCAGCAGCCAAGATAGGACCCTCTATGGCTACACCTTC
CDR3: CASSQDRTLYGYTF

D: TRBD1
V: TRBV27
J: TRBJ2-7
size: -
DNA: TGTGCCAGCAGTATGGTAGACAGGGTTGGAACCTACGAGCAGTACTTC
CDR3: CASSMVDRVGTYEQYF

D: -
V: TRBV14
J: TRBJ2-5
size: -
DNA: TGTGCCAGCAGCCGTACAGGATGGGAGACCCAGTACTTC
CDR3: CASSRTGWETQYF

D: -
V: TRBV7-2
J: TRBJ1-1
size: -
DNA: TGTGCCAGCAGCTTAGGACACCAGAGCACTGAAGCTTTCTTT
CDR3: CASSLGHQSTEAFF

D: -
V: TRBV10-3
J: TRBJ2-7
size: few
DNA: TGTGCCGCCAAAAACAGCAACCCTTCCTACGAGCAGTACTTC
CDR3: CAAKNSNPSYEQYF

D: TRBD1
V: TRBV28
J: TRBJ2-7
size: few
DNA: TGTGCCAGCAGAACCGGGACAGCGGCCTACGAGCAGTACTTC
CDR3: CASRTGTAAYEQYF

D: -
V: TRBV12-3/TRBV12-4
J: TRBJ2-5
size: few
DNA: TGTGCCAGCAGTTTGCCTCCGCGGGAGACCCAGTACTTC
CDR3: CASSLPPRETQYF

D: TRBD1
V: TRBV5-1
J: TRBJ1-5
size: -
DNA: TGCGCCAGCAGCTCTGCAGGGGGCAGGCCCCAGCATTTT
CDR3: CASSSAGGRPQHF

D: -
V: TRBV12-3/TRBV12-4
J: TRBJ2-5
size: -
DNA: TGTGCCAGCAGTTTAGGCGTGGGTTGGACTGACCAAGAGACCCAGTACTTC
CDR3: CASSLGVGWTDQETQYF